One and the same sample provided the 22 T cell receptor beta chains below, sequenced in a study of blood T cell repertoires in COVID-19. Clones were read by immunoSEQ multiplex PCR, and TCRdb kept only the in-frame ones, dropping some. This table has 470,000 or so clones, 80% to 90% appearing once. What was sequenced was peripheral blood. Receptors were obtained from a human donor in a cohort sampled during active COVID-19.

The V call is TRBV28, the J call TRBJ1-1; a weak D match, TRBD1 (5 bases). This CDR3 region has 13 residues. Trimming took off 7 bases at V and 7 bases at J, with 16 bases between the two ends. CDR1 MDHEN and CDR2 SYDVKM come from the germline V gene. The CDR3 DNA reads as TGTGCCAGCAAAGGCAGGGCCAAGGGTGAAGCTTTCTTT. Its protein product is CASKGRAKGEAFF.

This clone occurred once. The chain has TRBV9 and TRBJ1-4; D perhaps matches TRBD1 (6 bases). This CDR3 spans 15 amino acids. CDR1 SGDLS and CDR2 YYNGEE come from the germline V gene. Trimming pared 0 bases from V and 7 bases from J, leaving 13 bases between. The CDR3 sequence is CASSVGGGGTEKLFF. CDR3 sequence (DNA): TGTGCCAGCAGCGTAGGAGGGGGAGGGACTGAAAAACTGTTTTTT.

The V call is TRBV11-3, the J call TRBJ2-1; weak D call: TRBD2 (6 bases). Germline V CDR1 and CDR2: SGHNT, YENEEA. The CDR3 is made up of 15 amino acids. V was shortened by 1 base and J by 0 bases, with 7 bases between the two germline ends. This CDR3 reads CASSLGRDSYNEQFF. The CDR3 DNA sequence: TGTGCCAGCAGCTTAGGGCGGGACTCCTACAATGAGCAGTTCTTC.

The CDR3 loop is CASNSAGGNSYEQYF. In DNA form, the CDR3 reads TGTGCCAGCAATTCGGCAGGGGGCAATTCCTACGAGCAGTACTTC. This chain joins TRBV25-1 and TRBJ2-7; 8 positions agree with TRBD1. The length of the CDR3 is 15 residues. V was pared by 7 bases and J by 1 base, with 9 bases of the junction left unmatched. Looked up from germline, CDR1 is MGHDK and CDR2 is SYGVNS.

This chain connects TRBV28 to TRBJ1-4; D is possibly TRBD1 (6 bases). Germline CDR1 and CDR2: MDHEN and SYDVKM. The CDR3 covers 14 residues. Trimming removed 6 bases at V and 4 bases at J, with 12 bases between. CDR3 in DNA: TGTGCCAGCAGGACCGGGACAAGTAATGAAAAACTGTTTTTT. The encoded protein is CASRTGTSNEKLFF.

J is TRBJ2-7 and V is TRBV7-3, with a possible D match to TRBD1 (7 bases). Trimming pared 5 bases from V and 0 bases from J, leaving 17 bases between. Germline V lookup: CDR1 SGHTA, CDR2 FQGTGA. This CDR3 comprises 16 residues. CDR3 sequence: CASSPQGGDGSYEQYF. For the CDR3, the DNA is TGTGCCAGCAGCCCCCAGGGGGGCGACGGCTCCTACGAGCAGTACTTC.

The chain employs TRBV29-1 and TRBJ1-1; no firm D call. Trimming pared 7 bases from V and 4 bases from J, leaving 13 bases between. Germline V gives CDR1 SQVTM, CDR2 ANQGSEA. The length of the CDR3 is 12 residues. Here the CDR3 reads CSGRDPPTEAFF. The CDR3 DNA follows: TGCAGCGGGAGAGACCCACCCACTGAAGCTTTCTTT.

V gene TRBV4-1 combines with J gene TRBJ2-1; D remains ambiguous. Germline V lookup: CDR1 MGHRA, CDR2 YSYEKL. CDR3 length: 17 amino acids. With 2 bases removed from V and 9 bases from J, the gap between germline ends came to 23 bases. The CDR3 loop reads CASSQRSLQVRSAEQFF. DNA for the CDR3: TGCGCCAGCAGCCAAAGGTCCCTCCAGGTACGGTCGGCTGAGCAGTTCTTC.

A single count supports this clone. The genes are TRBV9 and TRBJ1-1; 7 bases are shared with TRBD1. V gave up 3 bases and J gave up 8 bases; unmatched junction bases: 13. Germline V lookup: CDR1 SGDLS, CDR2 YYNGEE. CDR3 length: 15 residues. The CDR3 DNA is TGTGCCAGCAGCGCCCCACAGGGGATACCTACCGAAGCTTTCTTT. Amino acid sequence: CASSAPQGIPTEAFF.

The rearrangement joins TRBV9 to TRBJ2-5; D ambiguous. With 0 bases removed from V and 5 bases from J, the gap between germline ends came to 8 bases. CDR3 length: 13 amino acids. Germline lookup yields CDR1 SGDLS and CDR2 YYNGEE. Here the CDR3 reads CASSVGQSETQYF. The CDR3 bases are TGTGCCAGCAGCGTAGGTCAGTCGGAGACCCAGTACTTC.

The chain has TRBV5-6 and TRBJ2-5, with TRBD2 identical over 9 bases. The V segment lost 3 bases and the J segment 5 bases; nucleotides outside the gene matches: 14. The CDR3 contains 17 residues. The germline CDR1 and CDR2 sequences are SGHDT and YYEEEE. The CDR3 loop reads CASSSRGTGLARETQYF. As DNA, the CDR3 is TGTGCCAGCAGCTCCAGAGGGACTGGACTAGCGAGGGAGACCCAGTACTTC.

This chain connects TRBV2 to TRBJ2-5; 15 bases line up with TRBD2. In germline, CDR1 is SNHLY, CDR2 FYNNEI. V lost 7 bases, J lost 4 bases, and 13 bases stayed unmatched. CDR3 length: 18 residues. The CDR3 loop is CASTPLRTSGRETETQYF. CDR3 nucleotide sequence: TGTGCCAGCACTCCATTAAGGACTAGCGGGAGGGAGACAGAGACCCAGTACTTC.

The genes are TRBV18 and TRBJ1-1; 8 nucleotides agree with TRBD1. Germline assignment: CDR1 KGHSH and CDR2 LQKENI. CDR3 length equals 15 residues. V gave up 2 bases and J gave up 4 bases; unmatched junction bases: 6. The CDR3 is CASSPSTGGFTEAFF. The CDR3 region has the DNA TGTGCCAGCTCACCATCCACAGGGGGTTTCACTGAAGCTTTCTTT.

The rearrangement joins TRBV5-1 to TRBJ1-4; TRBD1 agrees at 9 bases. Germline V CDR1 and CDR2: SGHRS, YFSETQ. V was clipped by 4 bases and J by 6 bases; unmatched bases: 1. The CDR3 runs 13 residues. CDR3 residues: CASSTGGDEKLFF. The CDR3 DNA follows: TGCGCCAGCAGCACAGGGGGCGATGAAAAACTGTTTTTT.

The chain has TRBV28 and TRBJ2-7, with 8 bases identical to TRBD1. The length of the CDR3 is 14 residues. Germline V gene data show CDR1 as MDHEN and CDR2 as SYDVKM. V lost 7 bases, J lost 2 bases, and 7 bases stayed unmatched. CDR3 in amino acids: CASKDRDRTYEQYF. CDR3 DNA: TGTGCCAGCAAGGACCGGGACAGGACCTACGAGCAGTACTTC. Full variable domain (remainder filled in from reference TRBV28 and TRBJ2-7): DVKVTQSSRYLVKRTGEKVFLECVQDMDHENMFWYRQDPGLGLRLIYFSYDVKMKEKGDIPEGYSVSREKKERFSLILESASTNQTSMYLCASKDRDRTYEQYFGPGTRLTVT.

The chain combines TRBV3-1 (or the pseudogene TRBV3-2) with TRBJ1-2, with D perhaps TRBD1 (5 bases). CDR1 is LGHDT, CDR2 YNNKEL, per germline (reference sequence). The V end was cut by 2 bases, the J end by 5 bases, with 21 bases between. This CDR3 region has 17 residues. The CDR3 region has the DNA TGTGCCAGCAGCCAATGGGGGGACTCGGGTCGGAAGTATGGCTACACCTTC. Translating gives CASSQWGDSGRKYGYTF.

This clone has just one count. This chain connects TRBV15 to TRBJ2-7; 7 bases fit TRBD2. Trimming cost V 5 bases and J 4 bases; bases outside gene matches: 14. This CDR3 has 16 amino acids. The V gene's germline CDR1 is LNHNV and CDR2 YYDKDF (reference sequence). CDR3 in DNA: TGTGCCACCAGCGCCAAGGGTCTGGGGGGGACTTACGAGCAGTACTTC. Translating gives CATSAKGLGGTYEQYF.

The chain couples TRBV21-1 to TRBJ2-1; the tabulated D call, TRBD2, remains unverified against the DNA. TRBV21-1 is given as a pseudogene. This CDR3 contains 17 residues. In DNA, the CDR3 is TGTGCCAGCAGCAAAGTACGCGAAGCGATACCCTGGGATGAGCAGTTCTTC. Encoded protein: CASSKVREAIPWDEQFF.

The chain carries TRBV4-2 and TRBJ2-1; 7 nucleotides line up with TRBD2. The J segment lost 7 bases and the V segment lost 0 bases, leaving 12 bases of the junction unmatched. The CDR3 is 17 amino acids. Per germline, CDR1 LGHNA and CDR2 YNFKEQ. The CDR3: CASSQDDGGRLQNEQFF. The CDR3 DNA follows: TGTGCCAGCAGCCAAGATGACGGGGGGAGATTGCAGAATGAGCAGTTCTTC.

The chain uses TRBV6-1 and TRBJ2-4; TRBD1 matches at 9 bases. CDR1 is MNHNS and CDR2 is SASEGT in the germline V gene. V lost 1 base, J lost 9 bases, and 4 bases stayed unmatched. This CDR3 spans 14 amino acids. The CDR3, as DNA: TGTGCCAGCAGTGAAGTACAGGGGGCAGTCATTCAGTACTTC. It translates to CASSEVQGAVIQYF.

This clone was detected once. The CDR3 sequence is CASSEGQGFNRNTEAFF. In DNA form, the CDR3 reads TGTGCCAGTAGTGAGGGACAGGGGTTCAACCGGAACACTGAAGCTTTCTTT. The chain employs TRBV19 and TRBJ1-1; TRBD1 matches at 10 bases. The V gene's germline CDR1 is LNHDA and CDR2 SQIVND (reference sequence). Unmatched junction bases numbered 10, after V lost 5 bases and J lost 1 base. The CDR3 is 17 amino acids.

The chain has TRBV28 and TRBJ1-6, with TRBD1 matching over 10 bases. The CDR3 extends over 15 amino acids. Germline CDR1 and CDR2: MDHEN and SYDVKM. V lost 5 bases and J lost 9; bases outside the gene matches: 7. Written as DNA, the CDR3 is TGTGCCAGCAGTGTCCCGGACAGGGGGAGTTCACCCCTCCACTTT. It codes for CASSVPDRGSSPLHF.